These T cell receptor beta chains were read from a single sample in a study of Graves' ophthalmopathy and Graves' hyperthyroidism. TCRdb redid the calling of the multiplex PCR reads with MiXCR, one entry per CDR3 protein. The table has 500,000 to 700,000 distinct CDR3 sequences, about a fifth seen once. What was sequenced was peripheral blood. The receptors originated from a woman younger than 30 with stable Graves' hyperthyroidism. Some clones in this sample may be carry-over from other donors' samples. The CDR3 runs from the conserved cysteine through the conserved F or W. The order of the fields is V gene, clone size, J gene, D gene, CDR3 protein, CDR3 DNA. The D gene is left open where the match is weak. Only part of the rows carry a size: once, few, many, or a class if the clone is expanded.

>TRBV10-1|many|TRBJ2-7|TRBD2
CASSEGQSPGTRGYEQYF
TGCGCCAGCAGTGAGGGCCAGTCCCCCGGGACTAGGGGCTACGAGCAGTACTTC
>TRBV6-1|many|TRBJ1-2|TRBD1
CASRSTGGTEGYTF
TGTGCCAGCAGATCTACAGGGGGCACTGAAGGCTACACCTTC
>TRBV7-2|few|TRBJ1-2|-
CASSLLINYGYTF
TGTGCCAGCAGCTTACTAATTAACTATGGCTACACCTTC
>TRBV6-2/TRBV6-3|many|TRBJ1-2|-
CASTTGWNELESGYTF
TGTGCCAGCACTACAGGGTGGAATGAACTGGAGTCCGGCTACACCTTC
>TRBV19|-|TRBJ1-1|-
CASSTPTGKMNTEAFF
TGTGCCAGTAGTACACCAACAGGGAAGATGAACACTGAAGCTTTCTTT
>TRBV12-3/TRBV12-4|many|TRBJ1-3|-
CASQAQGLNTIYF
TGTGCCAGTCAGGCCCAGGGGCTAAACACCATATATTTT
>TRBV5-1|-|TRBJ1-1|TRBD1
CASRLLPRQGLNTEAFF
TGCGCCAGCAGACTCCTGCCACGACAGGGGCTTAACACTGAAGCTTTCTTT
>TRBV7-2|many|TRBJ2-7|-
CASSSLAVSSYEQYF
TGTGCCAGCAGCTCTTTAGCGGTAAGCTCCTACGAGCAGTACTTC
>TRBV29-1|many|TRBJ1-1|-
CSVSQENTEAFF
TGCAGCGTTAGTCAGGAGAACACTGAAGCTTTCTTT
>TRBV11-2|many|TRBJ2-7|-
CASSFANEQYF
TGTGCCAGCAGCTTCGCCAACGAGCAGTACTTC
>TRBV20-1|many|TRBJ1-3|-
CSARDPDSSRDTIYF
TGCAGTGCTAGAGACCCGGACTCCTCTAGGGACACCATATATTTT
>TRBV5-1|many|TRBJ2-7|TRBD2
CASSLGTSGTYYEQYF
TGCGCCAGCAGCCTAGGGACTAGCGGGACCTACTACGAGCAGTACTTC
>TRBV20-1|many|TRBJ1-2|-
CSARDYNTPNYGYTF
TGCAGTGCTAGAGATTACAACACCCCTAACTATGGCTACACCTTC
>TRBV25-1|-|TRBJ2-7|-
CATSLEEGVYEQYF
TGTGCCACCAGCTTGGAGGAGGGGGTCTACGAGCAGTACTTC
>TRBV12-3/TRBV12-4|-|TRBJ1-5|-
CASSPGPTNQPQHF
TGTGCCAGCAGTCCGGGACCGACCAATCAGCCCCAGCATTTT
>TRBV20-1|-|TRBJ2-7|TRBD1
CSARGTGEVMREQYF
TGCAGTGCTAGAGGTACAGGGGAAGTTATGCGCGAGCAGTACTTC
>TRBV4-3|-|TRBJ1-1|-
CASSQEHGNTEAFF
TGCGCCAGCAGCCAAGAACACGGGAACACTGAAGCTTTCTTT
>TRBV11-1|-|TRBJ2-4|TRBD1
CASSPDRNIQYF
TGTGCCAGCAGCCCGGACAGGAACATTCAGTACTTC
>TRBV30|few|TRBJ1-1|-
CAWLSWRGGRAFF
TGTGCCTGGCTCAGTTGGCGGGGAGGTCGAGCTTTCTTT
>TRBV30|many|TRBJ1-2|TRBD1
CAWSVLVRGLSGYTF
TGTGCCTGGAGTGTACTGGTCAGGGGGCTAAGTGGCTACACCTTC
>TRBV20-1|many|TRBJ1-2|TRBD1
CSARPPGGLAYGYTF
TGCAGTGCTAGGCCTCCAGGGGGGCTCGCCTATGGCTACACCTTC
>TRBV14|many|TRBJ2-7|-
CASSQVIGGIRGYEQYF
TGTGCCAGCAGCCAAGTCATCGGCGGGATCCGCGGGTACGAGCAGTACTTC
>TRBV18|few|TRBJ2-7|TRBD2
CASSPPGRDLSYEQYF
TGTGCCAGCTCACCTCCCGGGAGGGATCTCTCCTACGAGCAGTACTTC
>TRBV6-1|once|TRBJ2-7|TRBD2
CASTTSGAYTYEQYF
TGTGCCAGCACTACTAGCGGGGCCTACACCTACGAGCAGTACTTC
>TRBV19|few|TRBJ1-2|TRBD1
CASSGSGTGSYGYTF
TGTGCCAGTAGTGGCTCCGGGACAGGGAGCTATGGCTACACCTTC
>TRBV4-1|-|TRBJ2-5|-
CASSRTTAETQYF
TGCGCCAGCAGCCGAACTACTGCTGAGACCCAGTACTTC
>TRBV7-2|-|TRBJ2-2|TRBD2
CASSPGLAKNGELFF
TGTGCCAGCAGCCCCGGACTAGCGAAGAACGGGGAGCTGTTTTTT
>TRBV12-3/TRBV12-4|many|TRBJ2-5|-
CASSLQGGYQETQYF
TGTGCCAGCAGTCTTCAGGGGGGATACCAAGAGACCCAGTACTTC
>TRBV2|-|TRBJ1-5|-
CASREAQEHSNQPQHF
TGTGCCAGCAGGGAGGCACAGGAGCATAGCAATCAGCCCCAGCATTTT
>TRBV6-1|-|TRBJ2-5|TRBD1
CASRVVGTAPQETQYF
TGTGCCAGCAGGGTTGTCGGGACAGCACCCCAAGAGACCCAGTACTTC
>TRBV27|few|TRBJ2-7|-
CASSLYQGTYEQCF
TGTGCCAGCAGTTTATATCAGGGAACCTACGAGCAGTGCTTC
>TRBV19|-|TRBJ2-7|TRBD1
CASSIGQGRHEQYF
TGTGCCAGTAGTATAGGACAGGGGCGACACGAGCAGTACTTC
>TRBV6-5|many|TRBJ1-2|-
CASSSPTGQRGYTF
TGTGCCAGCAGTTCCCCGACAGGCCAGCGTGGCTACACCTTC
>TRBV12-3/TRBV12-4|many|TRBJ2-5|-
CASKLGRRVETQYF
TGTGCCAGCAAGTTGGGCAGGCGAGTGGAGACCCAGTACTTC
>TRBV4-1|-|TRBJ1-1|-
CASSHWGQMNTEAFF
TGCGCCAGCAGCCATTGGGGGCAGATGAACACTGAAGCTTTCTTT
>TRBV6-1|-|TRBJ2-2|-
CASSPQEGTGELFF
TGTGCCAGCAGCCCCCAAGAAGGCACCGGGGAGCTGTTTTTT
>TRBV28|-|TRBJ2-7|-
CASKEGPMYEQYF
TGTGCCAGCAAGGAAGGCCCTATGTACGAGCAGTACTTC
>TRBV24-1|many|TRBJ2-7|TRBD1
CATSSSDRGPYEQYF
TGTGCCACCAGCTCTTCGGACAGGGGGCCCTACGAGCAGTACTTC
>TRBV6-2/TRBV6-3|-|TRBJ1-1|TRBD1
CASSYSSRDRGQNTEAFF
TGTGCCAGCAGTTACTCGTCCCGGGACAGGGGCCAGAACACTGAAGCTTTCTTT
>TRBV19|many|TRBJ2-7|-
CASSEGNGALAYEQYF
TGTGCCAGTAGCGAGGGGAACGGGGCACTTGCCTACGAGCAGTACTTC
>TRBV29-1|many|TRBJ1-1|TRBD1
CSVGEGATEAFF
TGCAGCGTTGGCGAGGGGGCTACTGAAGCTTTCTTT
>TRBV7-2|many|TRBJ2-5|-
CASSLVGGRGQETQYF
TGTGCCAGCAGCTTAGTCGGGGGCCGAGGACAGGAGACCCAGTACTTC
>TRBV27|many|TRBJ2-7|-
CASSRKGGRGALDEQYF
TGTGCCAGCAGTCGTAAAGGTGGCAGGGGGGCCCTAGACGAGCAGTACTTC
>TRBV24-1|-|TRBJ2-2|-
CATSDLQGSAGTGELFF
TGTGCCACCAGTGATTTGCAGGGCAGTGCGGGCACCGGGGAGCTGTTTTTT
>TRBV13|few|TRBJ1-5|TRBD1
CASLGAGGAAQPQHF
TGTGCCAGCTTAGGAGCAGGGGGCGCAGCACAGCCCCAGCATTTT
>TRBV18|many|TRBJ1-2|-
CASSPDGDYGYTF
TGTGCCAGCTCACCGGACGGCGACTATGGCTACACCTTC
>TRBV20-1|-|TRBJ1-3|-
CSAREAGGVGSGNTIYF
TGCAGTGCTAGAGAGGCGGGGGGGGTCGGCTCTGGAAACACCATATATTTT
>TRBV30|many|TRBJ2-2|-
CAWSVGYGTGELFF
TGTGCCTGGAGTGTAGGATACGGCACCGGGGAGCTGTTTTTT